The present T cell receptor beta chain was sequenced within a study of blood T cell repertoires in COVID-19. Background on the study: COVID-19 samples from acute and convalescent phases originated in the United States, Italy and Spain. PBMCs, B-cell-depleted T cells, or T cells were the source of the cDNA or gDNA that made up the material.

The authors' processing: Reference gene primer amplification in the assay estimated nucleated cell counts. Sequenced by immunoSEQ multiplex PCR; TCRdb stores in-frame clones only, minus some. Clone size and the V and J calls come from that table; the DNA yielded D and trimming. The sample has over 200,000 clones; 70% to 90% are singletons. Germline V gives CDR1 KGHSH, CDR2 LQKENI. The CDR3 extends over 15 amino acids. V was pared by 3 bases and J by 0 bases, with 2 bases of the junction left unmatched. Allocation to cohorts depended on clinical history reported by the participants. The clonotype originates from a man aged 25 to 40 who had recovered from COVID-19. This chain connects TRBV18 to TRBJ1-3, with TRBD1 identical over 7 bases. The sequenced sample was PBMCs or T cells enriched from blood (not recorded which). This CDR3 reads CASSPDRVSGNTIYF. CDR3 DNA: TGTGCCAGCTCACCTGACAGGGTCTCTGGAAACACCATATATTTT.